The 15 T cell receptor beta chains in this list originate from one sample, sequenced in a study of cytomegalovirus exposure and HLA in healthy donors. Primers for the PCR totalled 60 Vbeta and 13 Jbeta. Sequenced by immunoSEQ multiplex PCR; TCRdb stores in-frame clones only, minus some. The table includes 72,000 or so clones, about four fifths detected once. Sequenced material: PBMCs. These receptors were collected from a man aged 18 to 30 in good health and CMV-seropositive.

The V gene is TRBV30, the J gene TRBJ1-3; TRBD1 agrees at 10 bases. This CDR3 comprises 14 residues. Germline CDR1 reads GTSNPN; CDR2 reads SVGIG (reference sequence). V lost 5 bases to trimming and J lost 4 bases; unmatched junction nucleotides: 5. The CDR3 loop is CAWDRGLKGNTIYF. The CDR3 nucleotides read TGTGCCTGGGACAGGGGGCTTAAAGGAAACACCATATATTTT.

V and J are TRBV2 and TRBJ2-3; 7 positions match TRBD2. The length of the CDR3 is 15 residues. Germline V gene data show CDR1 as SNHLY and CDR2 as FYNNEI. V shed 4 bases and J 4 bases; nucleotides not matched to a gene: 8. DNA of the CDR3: TGTGCCAGCAGTGGGACGGCAGGGAGGGCAGATACGCAGTATTTT. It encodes CASSGTAGRADTQYF.

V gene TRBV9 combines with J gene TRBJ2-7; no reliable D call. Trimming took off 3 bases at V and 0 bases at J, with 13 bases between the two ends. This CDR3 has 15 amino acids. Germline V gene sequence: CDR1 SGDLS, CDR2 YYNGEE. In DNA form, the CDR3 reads TGTGCCAGCAGCGAAGACACCCTCACCTCCTACGAGCAGTACTTC. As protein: CASSEDTLTSYEQYF. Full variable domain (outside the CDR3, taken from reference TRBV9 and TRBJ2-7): DSGVTQTPKHLITATGQRVTLRCSPRSGDLSVYWYQQSLDQGLQFLIQYYNGEERAKGNILERFSAQQFPDLHSELNLSSLELGDSALYFCASSEDTLTSYEQYFGPGTRLTVT.

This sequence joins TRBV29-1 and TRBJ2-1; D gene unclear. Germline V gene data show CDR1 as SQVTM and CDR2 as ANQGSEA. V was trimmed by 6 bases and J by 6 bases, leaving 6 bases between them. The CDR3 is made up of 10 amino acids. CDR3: CSVASNEQFF. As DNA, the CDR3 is TGCAGCGTCGCGAGCAATGAGCAGTTCTTC.

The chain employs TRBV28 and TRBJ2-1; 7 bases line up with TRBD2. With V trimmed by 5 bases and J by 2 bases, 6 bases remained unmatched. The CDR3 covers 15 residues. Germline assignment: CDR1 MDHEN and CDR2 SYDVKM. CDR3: CASSPAGETYNEQFF. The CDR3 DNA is TGTGCCAGCAGTCCCGCGGGGGAAACCTACAATGAGCAGTTCTTC.

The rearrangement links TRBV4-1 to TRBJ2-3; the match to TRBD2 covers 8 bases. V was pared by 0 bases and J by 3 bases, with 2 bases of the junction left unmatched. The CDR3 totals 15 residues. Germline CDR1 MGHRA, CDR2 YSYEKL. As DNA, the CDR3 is TGCGCCAGCAGCCAAGAAGGCGGGAGGACAGATACGCAGTATTTT. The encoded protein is CASSQEGGRTDTQYF.

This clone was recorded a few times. The CDR3 sequence is CASSLEGAVSSPLHF. CDR3 nucleotide sequence: TGTGCCAGCAGCTTAGAGGGGGCCGTTAGTTCACCCCTCCACTTT. The J gene is TRBJ1-6, the V gene TRBV13; 7 bases are shared with TRBD1. The CDR3 extends over 15 amino acids. V was clipped by 1 base and J by 9 bases; unmatched bases: 6. Per germline, CDR1 PRHDT and CDR2 FYEKMQ (reference sequence).

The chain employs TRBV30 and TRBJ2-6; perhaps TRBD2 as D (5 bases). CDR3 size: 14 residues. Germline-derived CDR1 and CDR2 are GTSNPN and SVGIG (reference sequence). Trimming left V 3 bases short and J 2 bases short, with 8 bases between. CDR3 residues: CAWSVGAGANVLTF. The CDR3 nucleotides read TGTGCCTGGAGCGTCGGGGCTGGGGCCAACGTCCTGACTTTC.

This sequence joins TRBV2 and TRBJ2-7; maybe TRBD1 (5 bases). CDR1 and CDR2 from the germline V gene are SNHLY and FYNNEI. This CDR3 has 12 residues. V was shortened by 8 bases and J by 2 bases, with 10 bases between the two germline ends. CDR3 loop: CASHQGTYEQYF. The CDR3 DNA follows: TGTGCCAGCCACCAGGGAACCTACGAGCAGTACTTC.

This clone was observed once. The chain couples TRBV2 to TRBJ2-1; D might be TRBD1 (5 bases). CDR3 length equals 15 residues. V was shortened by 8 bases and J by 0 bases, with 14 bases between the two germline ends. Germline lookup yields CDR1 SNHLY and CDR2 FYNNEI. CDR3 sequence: CASLKGVGSYNEQFF. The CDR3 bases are TGTGCCAGCCTCAAAGGGGTTGGCTCCTACAATGAGCAGTTCTTC.

The DNA for the CDR3 is TGTGCCAGCAGCGTAGGCGGGGGGTCGCGAGGGGAGCTGTTTTTT. Its translation is CASSVGGGSRGELFF. The chain combines TRBV9 with TRBJ2-2, with 8 bases matching TRBD2. Per germline, CDR1 SGDLS and CDR2 YYNGEE. V lost 0 bases, J lost 8 bases, and 6 bases stayed unmatched. This CDR3 spans 15 amino acids.

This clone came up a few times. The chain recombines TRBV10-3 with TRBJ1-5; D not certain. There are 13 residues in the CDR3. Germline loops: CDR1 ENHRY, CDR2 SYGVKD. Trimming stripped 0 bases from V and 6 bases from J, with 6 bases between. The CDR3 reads CAISESEGQPQHF. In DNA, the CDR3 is TGTGCCATCAGTGAGTCGGAGGGTCAGCCCCAGCATTTT.

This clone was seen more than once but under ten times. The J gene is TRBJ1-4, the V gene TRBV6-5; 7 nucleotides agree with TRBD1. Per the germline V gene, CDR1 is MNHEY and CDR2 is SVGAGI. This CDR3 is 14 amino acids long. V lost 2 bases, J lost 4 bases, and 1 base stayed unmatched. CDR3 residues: CASSYGTVNEKLFF. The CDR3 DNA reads TGTGCCAGCAGTTACGGGACAGTTAATGAAAAACTGTTTTTT.

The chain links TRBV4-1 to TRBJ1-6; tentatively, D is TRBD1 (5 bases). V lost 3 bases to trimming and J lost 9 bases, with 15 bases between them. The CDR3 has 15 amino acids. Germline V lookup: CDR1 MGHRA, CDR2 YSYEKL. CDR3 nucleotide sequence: TGCGCCAGCAGCCACCCAGGTTTGGGGCCTTCACCCCTCCACTTT. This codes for CASSHPGLGPSPLHF.

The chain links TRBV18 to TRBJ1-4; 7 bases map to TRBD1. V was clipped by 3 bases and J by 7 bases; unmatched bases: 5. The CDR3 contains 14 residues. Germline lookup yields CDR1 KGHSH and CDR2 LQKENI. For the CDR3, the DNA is TGTGCCAGCTCACCCGCACAGGGGTTTGAAAAACTGTTTTTT. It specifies CASSPAQGFEKLFF. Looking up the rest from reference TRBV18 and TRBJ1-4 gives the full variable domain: NAGVMQNPRHLVRRRGQEARLRCSPMKGHSHVYWYRQLPEEGLKFMVYLQKENIIDESGMPKERFSAEFPKEGPSILRIQQVVRGDSAAYFCASSPAQGFEKLFFGSGTQLSVL.